This T cell receptor beta chain stems from a study of blood T cell repertoires in COVID-19. Per germline, CDR1 LGHDT and CDR2 YNNKEL (reference sequence). The CDR3 runs 13 residues. With 1 base clipped from V and 9 bases from J, the junction kept 3 bases outside the gene matches. This table comes from immunoSEQ multiplex PCR, and its TCRdb copy is limited to in-frame clones, with some not included. Of approximately 240,000 clones listed, 70% to 85% were seen once; the top ten hold under 1.5%. The chain joins TRBV3-1 (or the pseudogene TRBV3-2) to TRBJ1-1, with 9 positions matching TRBD1. Sequencing was performed on PBMCs or T cells enriched from blood (not recorded which). The sequence was obtained from a woman between 35 and 50 years old with acute COVID-19. The CDR3 loop reads CASSQATGGKAFF. DNA for the CDR3: TGTGCCAGCAGCCAAGCGACAGGGGGAAAAGCTTTCTTT.